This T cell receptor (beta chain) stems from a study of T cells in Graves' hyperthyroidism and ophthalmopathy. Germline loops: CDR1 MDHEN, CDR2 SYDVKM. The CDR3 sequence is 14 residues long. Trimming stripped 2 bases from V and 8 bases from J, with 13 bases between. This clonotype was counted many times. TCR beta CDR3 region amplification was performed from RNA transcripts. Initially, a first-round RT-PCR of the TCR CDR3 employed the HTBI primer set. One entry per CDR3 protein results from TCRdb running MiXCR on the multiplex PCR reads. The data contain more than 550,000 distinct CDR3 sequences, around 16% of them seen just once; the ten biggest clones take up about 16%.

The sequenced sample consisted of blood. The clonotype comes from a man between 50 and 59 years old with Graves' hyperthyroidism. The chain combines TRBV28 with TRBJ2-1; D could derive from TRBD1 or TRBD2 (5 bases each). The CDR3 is CASSLTWGKHEQFF. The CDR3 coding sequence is TGTGCCAGCAGTTTAACATGGGGGAAGCATGAGCAGTTCTTC.